This T cell receptor beta chain was profiled in a study of primary melanoma T cells and metastatic recurrence. Study-level results: Independent of thickness, ulceration, mitotic rate and age, T-cell fraction reportedly predicted outcome.

This table comes from immunoSEQ multiplex PCR, and its TCRdb copy is limited to in-frame clones, with some not included. The table has fewer than 650 clones, roughly 86% seen once. A note on this clone: Antigen: not known.

The germline V gene encodes CDR1 GTSNPN and CDR2 SVGIG (reference sequence). The J segment lost 9 bases and the V segment lost 4 bases, leaving 12 bases of the junction unmatched. This CDR3 has 15 residues. The rearrangement links TRBV30 to TRBJ2-3; 11 bases are a match to TRBD2. The specimen sequenced was melanoma tumor tissue. The sequence came from a human donor with melanoma. CDR3 DNA sequence: TGTGCCTGGACCACTCTAGCGGGGGGTGTGGGGACGCAGTATTTT. Its translation: CAWTTLAGGVGTQYF. Supplemented by reference TRBV30 and TRBJ2-3, the full variable domain reads SQTIHQWPATLVQPVGSPLSLECTVEGTSNPNLYWYRQAAGRGLQLLFYSVGIGQISSEVPQNLSASRPQDRQFILSSKKLLLSDSGFYLCAWTTLAGGVGTQYFGPGTRLTVL.